This T cell receptor beta chain appears in the sequencing data of a study of OX40 agonist ivuxolimab in advanced cancers. Looking at the study overall: Every 2 weeks, ivuxolimab was infused into the patients intravenously at between 0.01 and 10 mg/kg.

Only in-frame clones appear in the TCRdb table, and some are missing; sequencing was by immunoSEQ multiplex PCR. The table has about 77,000 clones, around 86% seen once; the top ten hold 6.2%. Concerning this clone itself: Its antigen is unidentified.

Germline V gene sequence: CDR1 MNHEY, CDR2 SMNVEV (reference sequence). The V end was cut by 6 bases, the J end by 4 bases, with 12 bases between. This CDR3 has 13 amino acids. Study-level results: Which antigen the expanded peripheral T cells recognized is unknown. Relative to CD4+, CD8+ T cells held more expanded clones on average.

Exclusion applied to patients with autoimmune disease history or systemic immunosuppression. The clonotype was recovered from an adult with an advanced solid tumor such as melanoma, head and neck, liver or kidney cancer. The gene calls are TRBV27 and TRBJ1-2, with D unclear. Sequences were derived from CD4+ or CD8+ T cells sorted from blood, sampled in a trial of the OX40 agonist ivuxolimab. The DNA of the CDR3 is TGTGCCAGCAGCCAGAGTCGATTCTATGGCTACACCTTC. Residues: CASSQSRFYGYTF.